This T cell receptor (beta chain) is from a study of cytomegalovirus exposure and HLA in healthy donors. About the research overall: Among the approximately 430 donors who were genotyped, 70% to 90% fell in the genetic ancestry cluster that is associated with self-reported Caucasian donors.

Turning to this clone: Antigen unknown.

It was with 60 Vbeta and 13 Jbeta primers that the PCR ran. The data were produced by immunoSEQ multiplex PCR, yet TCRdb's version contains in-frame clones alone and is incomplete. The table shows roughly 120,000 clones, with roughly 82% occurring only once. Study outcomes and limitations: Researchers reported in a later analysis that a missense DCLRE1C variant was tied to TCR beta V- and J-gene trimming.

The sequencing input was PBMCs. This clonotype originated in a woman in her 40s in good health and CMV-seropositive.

The CDR3 protein is CASTDRDIQYF. Written as DNA, the CDR3 is TGCGCCAGCACCGACAGGGACATTCAGTACTTC. The genes are TRBV10-2 and TRBJ2-4; 7 nucleotides line up with TRBD1. The CDR3 spans 11 residues. J gave up 8 bases and V 7 bases, and 2 bases lay outside the gene matches. From germline, CDR1 is WSHSY and CDR2 SAAADI.